What follows are 6 T cell receptor beta chains derived from one specimen sequenced in a study of T cells in Graves' hyperthyroidism and ophthalmopathy (dated by TCRdb to between 2018 and 2020). Receptors were amplified or captured by multiplex PCR. Sequencing was performed on an Illumina HiSeq 2000. TCR beta CDR3 regions were amplified from RNA transcripts. The TCR CDR3 was subjected to a first round of RT-PCR using the HTBI primer set and the Qiagen OneStep RT-PCR kit. TCRdb reran the public reads through fastp at Q25 and MiXCR, keeping productive beta chains. Every distinct CDR3 protein forms one entry, paired with its most common genes and DNA. The sample yields about 560,000 distinct CDR3 sequences; over 15% were counted once. The ten largest clones add up to 15% to 20% of the sample. Source material: blood. Every receptor here comes from a woman between 18 and 30 years old with Graves' hyperthyroidism.

This clonotype came up a few times. This chain connects TRBV20-1 to TRBJ2-4; TRBD2 agrees at 11 bases. CDR1 and CDR2 (germline): DFQATT, SNEGSKA (reference sequence). V lost 3 bases to trimming and J lost 5 bases; unmatched junction nucleotides: 9. The CDR3 spans 16 residues. The chain's CDR3 is CSASPASGRFQNIQYF. The DNA for the CDR3 is TGCAGTGCTAGTCCGGCTAGCGGGAGGTTCCAAAACATTCAGTACTTC.

This clonotype was found many times. This chain joins TRBV12-5 and TRBJ1-5; 11 bases align to TRBD1. V shed 4 bases, J shed 0 bases, and the junction held 11 bases outside the gene matches. The CDR3 totals 19 residues. Germline CDR1 and CDR2: LGHNT and FRNRAP. The CDR3 here is CASGSSGTGGRFSNQPQHF. The CDR3 bases are TGTGCTAGTGGTTCTTCCGGGACAGGGGGTAGGTTTAGCAATCAGCCCCAGCATTTT.

The rearrangement links TRBV29-1 to TRBJ1-2, with a possible D match to TRBD1 (5 bases). Germline CDR1 is SQVTM and CDR2 is ANQGSEA. The CDR3 runs to 12 residues. V shed 3 bases and J shed 4 bases, with 9 bases lying between them. CDR3 sequence (DNA): TGCAGCGTTGAGGGACTGGGCTATGGCTACACCTTC. This sequence encodes CSVEGLGYGYTF.

The sample holds a few counts of this clonotype. The chain couples TRBV3-1 to TRBJ1-3, with a possible D match to TRBD1 (6 bases). V lost 3 bases to trimming and J lost 6 bases, with 12 bases between them. This CDR3 is 14 amino acids long. The germline gives CDR1 LGHDT, CDR2 YNNKEL (reference sequence). CDR3 loop: CASSHRGSENTIYF. Here the CDR3 DNA reads TGTGCCAGCAGCCACAGGGGATCAGAAAACACCATATATTTT.

The sample holds many counts of this clonotype. The V gene is TRBV2, the J gene TRBJ2-4; D is unclear. The V gene lost 4 bases and the J gene lost 7 bases, with 8 bases spanning the gap. CDR1 is SNHLY and CDR2 is FYNNEI in the germline V gene. The CDR3 totals 12 residues. CDR3 sequence: CASSVGANIQYF. The CDR3 DNA sequence: TGTGCCAGCAGTGTTGGCGCGAACATTCAGTACTTC.

This rearrangement joins TRBV7-6 to TRBJ2-3, with 13 bases that match TRBD2. Germline values: CDR1 SGHVS, CDR2 FNYEAQ. The CDR3 covers 15 residues. V shed 6 bases, J shed 7 bases, and the junction held 7 bases outside the gene matches. CDR3 in DNA: TGTGCCAGCAGTTGGACTAGCGGGGGAACCTATACGCAGTATTTT. Its protein product is CASSWTSGGTYTQYF. Full variable domain (outside the CDR3, taken from reference TRBV7-6 and TRBJ2-3): GAGVSQSPRYKVTKRGQDVALRCDPISGHVSLYWYRQALGQGPEFLTYFNYEAQQDKSGLPNDRFSAERPEGSISTLTIQRTEQRDSAMYRCASSWTSGGTYTQYFGPGTRLTVL.